The clone carrying this TCR beta chain has a count of ten or more. TCRdb recomputed calls from the 5' RACE reads with MiXCR, one row per CDR3 protein. The table includes some 1,700,000 distinct CDR3 sequences, about 31% detected once. This sample stems from a study of identical twins. The TCR comes from a newborn girl in good health. Sample: cord blood.

CDR3 nucleotides: TGTGCCAGCAGCGTAGACGCCTTCACAGATACGCAGTATTTT. As protein: CASSVDAFTDTQYF. The V and J genes are TRBV9 and TRBJ2-3; D uncertain. Germline assignment: CDR1 SGDLS and CDR2 YYNGEE. The CDR3 is 14 residues long. V was pared by 0 bases and J by 2 bases, with 7 bases between.